These T cell receptor beta chains were read from a single sample in a study of cytomegalovirus exposure and HLA in healthy donors. Libraries were prepared by immunoSEQ multiplex PCR; TCRdb keeps only in-frame clonotypes and omits some of them. In the table there are about 150,000 clones, about four fifths of which are singletons. The sequencing sample was made of PBMCs. The origin of the receptors is a man aged 30 to 45 in good health. The CDR3 runs from the conserved cysteine through the conserved F or W. Each record gives: clone size, V gene, J gene, D gene, CDR3 protein, CDR3 DNA. A D gene is named only where the DNA matches it firmly. A row's size may be missing; if present it is once, few, many or a size class.

few	TRBV27	TRBJ2-5	NA	CASSYPGGTQYF	TGTGCCAGCAGTTACCCTGGCGGGACCCAGTACTTC
NA	TRBV28	TRBJ2-7	TRBD2	CASLGGSGSGEQYF	TGTGCCAGCCTAGGGGGTAGCGGGAGCGGGGAGCAGTACTTC
once	TRBV7-6	TRBJ2-1	TRBD2	CASSLREASGSMHNEQFF	TGTGCCAGCAGCTTACGAGAGGCTAGCGGGAGTATGCACAATGAGCAGTTCTTC
NA	TRBV2	TRBJ2-2	TRBD1	CASIGQGPTTGELFF	TGTGCCAGCATCGGACAGGGCCCGACCACCGGGGAGCTGTTTTTT
NA	TRBV5-6	TRBJ2-1	NA	CASSLGATGTGVTQFF	TGTGCCAGCAGCTTGGGGGCGACTGGAACGGGAGTAACCCAGTTCTTC
NA	TRBV5-1	TRBJ2-1	TRBD1	CASTDRGRRGNEQFF	TGCGCCAGCACCGACAGGGGCAGGAGGGGGAATGAGCAGTTCTTC
NA	TRBV7-7	TRBJ2-2	NA	CASSLDRNTGELFF	TGTGCCAGCAGCCTGGACAGGAACACCGGGGAGCTGTTTTTT
NA	TRBV18	TRBJ2-3	NA	CASSPRGRNTDTQYF	TGTGCCAGCTCACCACGTGGCAGAAACACAGATACGCAGTATTTT
NA	TRBV11-3	TRBJ2-3	NA	CASSLDQGYGTQYF	TGTGCCAGCAGCTTAGATCAGGGGTACGGTACGCAGTATTTT
NA	TRBV6-5	TRBJ2-7	TRBD2	CASKRGRNRYEQYF	TGTGCCAGCAAGCGCGGGAGAAACCGATACGAGCAGTACTTC
few	TRBV10-3	TRBJ2-3	TRBD2	CAISGSGRATDTQYF	TGTGCCATCAGCGGAAGCGGGAGGGCCACAGATACGCAGTATTTT
NA	TRBV11-2	TRBJ1-5	TRBD1	CASSFGQGEPQHF	TGTGCCAGCAGCTTCGGACAGGGTGAGCCCCAGCATTTT
NA	TRBV7-9	TRBJ2-1	NA	CSSSWGGHGDEQFF	TGTTCCAGCAGCTGGGGGGGGCACGGCGATGAGCAGTTCTTC
NA	TRBV30	TRBJ1-5	NA	CAWNWGDQPQHF	TGTGCCTGGAATTGGGGAGATCAGCCCCAGCATTTT
once	TRBV5-8	TRBJ1-2	TRBD1	CASSLRGQAAYGYTF	TGTGCCAGCAGCCTTAGGGGACAGGCCGCCTATGGCTACACCTTC
NA	TRBV6-1	TRBJ2-7	NA	CASSEVEARFDEQYF	TGTGCCAGCAGTGAAGTGGAGGCCCGTTTTGACGAGCAGTACTTC
NA	TRBV6-5	TRBJ2-3	TRBD2	CASSGSGNRGDTQYF	TGTGCCAGCAGCGGTAGCGGGAACCGAGGAGATACGCAGTATTTT
NA	TRBV19	TRBJ1-5	NA	CASSWAPDGFSNQPQHF	TGTGCCAGTAGTTGGGCACCAGATGGGTTTAGCAATCAGCCCCAGCATTTT
NA	TRBV10-3	TRBJ2-1	TRBD2	CAMGQGLAGVYEQFF	TGTGCCATGGGCCAGGGGCTAGCGGGAGTCTATGAGCAGTTCTTC
NA	TRBV29-1	TRBJ2-3	TRBD2	CSVVGRADTQYF	TGCAGCGTTGTAGGGAGGGCAGATACGCAGTATTTT
few	TRBV25-1	TRBJ2-7	NA	CASSLRWEQYF	TGTGCCAGCAGTCTCCGGTGGGAGCAGTACTTC
NA	TRBV6-4	TRBJ2-3	NA	CASSWDTSTDTQYF	TGTGCCAGCAGCTGGGACACTAGCACAGATACGCAGTATTTT
few	TRBV7-6	TRBJ2-3	TRBD1	CASSPTGQGSSDTQYF	TGTGCCAGCAGCCCAACGGGACAGGGAAGTTCCGATACGCAGTATTTT
NA	TRBV19	TRBJ2-1	NA	CASSETGGFYNEQFF	TGTGCCAGTAGTGAAACAGGAGGGTTCTACAATGAGCAGTTCTTC
NA	TRBV5-6	TRBJ1-1	TRBD1	CASSFGEGDRDTEAFF	TGTGCCAGCAGCTTCGGGGAGGGGGACAGGGACACTGAAGCTTTCTTT
NA	TRBV7-9	TRBJ1-1	TRBD1	CASSLAADRGLNTEAFF	TGTGCCAGCAGCTTAGCCGCTGACAGGGGCCTGAACACTGAAGCTTTCTTT
NA	TRBV10-1	TRBJ2-7	NA	CASTLNTGEQYF	TGCGCCAGCACTCTCAATACGGGCGAGCAGTACTTC
NA	TRBV15	TRBJ2-5	NA	CATSRASGVETQYF	TGTGCCACCAGCAGAGCCTCAGGGGTGGAGACCCAGTACTTC
once	TRBV5-8	TRBJ1-1	TRBD1	CASSLDRADTEAFF	TGTGCCAGCAGCTTAGACAGGGCGGACACTGAAGCTTTCTTT
NA	TRBV5-1	TRBJ2-3	NA	CASSALEATDTQYF	TGCGCCAGCAGCGCCCTAGAGGCTACAGATACGCAGTATTTT
NA	TRBV7-9	TRBJ2-5	TRBD1	CASSLGGGTGRNQETQYF	TGTGCCAGCAGCTTAGGAGGGGGGACAGGGAGGAATCAAGAGACCCAGTACTTC
NA	TRBV5-1	TRBJ1-2	NA	CASSLEPQLGYTF	TGCGCCAGCAGCTTAGAGCCCCAACTGGGCTACACCTTC
NA	TRBV6-1	TRBJ2-3	NA	CASREQGRADTQYF	TGTGCCAGCAGGGAACAGGGTCGGGCAGATACGCAGTATTTT
NA	TRBV30	TRBJ2-5	NA	CARDGGTQETQYF	TGTGCCCGGGATGGCGGTACCCAAGAGACCCAGTACTTC
NA	TRBV29-1	TRBJ2-4	TRBD1	CSLGGPRQGKNIQYF	TGCAGCCTTGGGGGACCCAGACAGGGGAAAAACATTCAGTACTTC
NA	TRBV4-1	TRBJ2-7	TRBD1	CASSQKQGDRAFYEQYF	TGCGCCAGCAGCCAGAAGCAAGGGGACAGGGCGTTCTACGAGCAGTACTTC
NA	TRBV28	TRBJ2-1	TRBD2	CASSLLAGEVGFF	TGTGCCAGCAGTTTACTAGCGGGGGAGGTAGGGTTCTTC
NA	TRBV6-5	TRBJ2-1	TRBD2	CASSYSTSGTNEQFF	TGTGCCAGCAGTTACTCGACTAGCGGAACCAATGAGCAGTTCTTC
NA	TRBV19	TRBJ2-7	TRBD1	CATGDRGREQYF	TGTGCCACCGGGGACAGGGGTCGCGAGCAGTACTTC
NA	TRBV5-1	TRBJ2-2	NA	CASSLGGYRELFF	TGCGCCAGCAGTCTTGGGGGGTATCGGGAGCTGTTTTTT
NA	TRBV5-8	TRBJ1-4	NA	CASSLGGGHLNEKLFF	TGTGCCAGCAGCTTGGGAGGGGGACACCTTAATGAAAAACTGTTTTTT
NA	TRBV19	TRBJ2-5	TRBD1	CASRDRGQQETQYF	TGTGCCAGTAGGGACAGGGGGCAACAAGAGACCCAGTACTTC
NA	TRBV7-8	TRBJ1-4	NA	CASSFTGNLFF	TGTGCCAGCAGCTTTACGGGGAACCTGTTTTTT
NA	TRBV4-1	TRBJ2-7	NA	CASSQDIGRSYEQYF	TGCGCCAGCAGCCAAGATATAGGGAGATCCTACGAGCAGTACTTC
NA	TRBV28	TRBJ2-1	NA	CASSEPIYNEQFF	TGTGCCAGCAGTGAGCCGATCTACAATGAGCAGTTCTTC
NA	TRBV6-1	TRBJ1-3	NA	CASTRTGTGNTIYF	TGTGCCAGCACCAGAACCGGGACTGGAAACACCATATATTTT
NA	TRBV20-1	TRBJ2-7	NA	CSATDAGKQYF	TGCAGTGCCACCGACGCGGGGAAGCAGTACTTC
few	TRBV11-2	TRBJ2-7	TRBD1	CASSSNKGQNEQYF	TGTGCCAGCAGCTCCAATAAGGGACAGAACGAGCAGTACTTC
NA	TRBV5-1	TRBJ2-2	NA	CASSFGAEGTGELFF	TGCGCCAGCAGCTTCGGAGCGGAGGGCACCGGGGAGCTGTTTTTT
NA	TRBV19	TRBJ1-4	TRBD1	CASNTGDLEKLFF	TGTGCCAGTAACACAGGGGATCTGGAAAAACTGTTTTTT
NA	TRBV4-1	TRBJ2-7	TRBD2	CASSHLAGATNEQYF	TGCGCCAGCAGCCATCTAGCGGGAGCCACCAACGAGCAGTACTTC
once	TRBV6-4	TRBJ2-1	TRBD1	CASSDGTEYNEQFF	TGTGCCAGTTCGGACGGGACAGAATACAATGAGCAGTTCTTC
few	TRBV18	TRBJ1-1	NA	CASSQVRVQNTEAFF	TGTGCCAGCTCACAGGTCCGGGTCCAGAACACTGAAGCTTTCTTT
NA	TRBV21-1	TRBJ2-3	NA	CASSSRPRRPSTDTQYF	TGTGCCAGCAGCTCAAGACCCAGGCGACCTAGCACAGATACGCAGTATTTT
NA	TRBV7-9	TRBJ2-7	TRBD2	CASSLVGLAGGEQYF	TGTGCCAGCAGCTTAGTGGGTCTAGCGGGAGGCGAGCAGTACTTC
once	TRBV9	TRBJ1-6	NA	CASSEGGVSYNSPLHF	TGTGCCAGCAGCGAGGGGGGGGTCTCCTATAATTCACCCCTCCACTTT
few	TRBV27	TRBJ2-1	TRBD2	CASSLAGGDYNEQFF	TGTGCCAGCAGTCTAGCGGGAGGAGACTACAATGAGCAGTTCTTC
NA	TRBV4-1	TRBJ2-7	TRBD2	CASSPRTSGLYEQYF	TGCGCCAGCAGCCCCCGGACTAGCGGCCTCTACGAGCAGTACTTC